Each of the 6 T cell receptor beta chains below was sequenced from the same sample in a study of early T cells in non-severe SARS-CoV-2 infection. MiXCR was run by TCRdb on the 5' RACE reads, yielding one entry per CDR3 protein. The sample has about 26,000 distinct CDR3 sequences; about 3.8% are singletons. The sequenced material came from whole blood. The receptor source for this set is an adult who was a healthcare worker with PCR-confirmed SARS-CoV-2 infection or an uninfected control (not recorded which).

This clonotype was seen a handful of times. V usage is TRBV12-3 or TRBV12-4 and J usage is TRBJ1-5; D unclear. V dropped 6 bases and J dropped 2 bases, with 5 bases sitting between them. The CDR3 contains 12 residues. The CDR3 protein is CASRPGNQPQHF. DNA for the CDR3: TGTGCCAGCAGACCCGGCAATCAGCCCCAGCATTTT.

The chain has TRBV12-3 or TRBV12-4 and TRBJ2-1; D is possibly TRBD1 (6 bases). This CDR3 has 14 amino acids. Trimming removed 4 bases from V and 10 bases from J, with 17 bases in between. CDR3 nucleotide sequence: TGTGCCAGCAGTTCACTAAACAGGGTCTGGGAGCAGTTCTTC. It encodes CASSSLNRVWEQFF.

This clonotype was seen repeatedly, ten times or more. The chain is built from TRBV7-3 and TRBJ2-1; TRBD2 agrees at 9 bases. Germline values: CDR1 SGHTA, CDR2 FQGTGA. Germline trimming cut 5 bases from V and 9 bases from J; bases unmatched to any gene: 11. This CDR3 region has 15 residues. The CDR3 here is CASSQAMGSGSEQFF. The CDR3 DNA reads as TGTGCCAGCAGCCAGGCGATGGGTAGCGGGAGTGAGCAGTTCTTC.

In its sample, this clonotype was seen many times. J is TRBJ1-1 and V is TRBV2, with D unclear. Deletions cut 6 bases from V and 3 bases from J, with 14 bases between. From germline, CDR1 is SNHLY and CDR2 FYNNEI. The CDR3 covers 14 residues. This chain's CDR3 is CASRQSGGYTEAFF. CDR3 sequence (DNA): TGTGCCAGCAGGCAATCAGGAGGTTACACTGAAGCTTTCTTT.

This clonotype occurred many times. J is TRBJ1-1 and V is TRBV3-1; 8 positions agree with TRBD1. The length of the CDR3 is 15 residues. Per the germline V gene, CDR1 is LGHDT and CDR2 is YNNKEL (reference sequence). The ends lost 4 bases at V and 5 bases at J; junction bases unmatched: 9. The DNA of the CDR3 is TGTGCCAGCAGCCGTTCGTCAGGGGGCAGGACTGAAGCTTTCTTT. Its protein product is CASSRSSGGRTEAFF.

This clonotype was seen at least ten times. The CDR3 DNA is TGTGCCACCAGTGCCCGGGACAGGGGGCGGTACGGTGAGCAGTTCTTC. Residues: CATSARDRGRYGEQFF. This chain uses TRBV24-1 with TRBJ2-1; 12 bases agree with TRBD1. Unmatched junction bases numbered 10, after V lost 5 bases and J lost 9 bases. Germline V gene data show CDR1 as KGHDR and CDR2 as SFDVKD. The CDR3 has 16 residues.